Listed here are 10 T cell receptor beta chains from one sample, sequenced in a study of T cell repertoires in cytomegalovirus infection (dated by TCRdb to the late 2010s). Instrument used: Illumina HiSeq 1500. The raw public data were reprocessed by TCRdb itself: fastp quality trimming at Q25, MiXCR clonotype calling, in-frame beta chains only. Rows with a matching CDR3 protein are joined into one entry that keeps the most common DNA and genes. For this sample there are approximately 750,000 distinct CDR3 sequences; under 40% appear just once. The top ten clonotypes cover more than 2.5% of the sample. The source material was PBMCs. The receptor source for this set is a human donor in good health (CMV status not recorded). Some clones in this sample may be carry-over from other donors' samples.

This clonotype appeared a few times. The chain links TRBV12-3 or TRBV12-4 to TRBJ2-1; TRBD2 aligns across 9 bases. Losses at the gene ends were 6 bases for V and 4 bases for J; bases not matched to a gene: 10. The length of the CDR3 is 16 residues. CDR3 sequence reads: CASRIALAGVYNEQFF. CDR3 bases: TGTGCCAGCAGGATCGCATTAGCGGGGGTATACAATGAGCAGTTCTTC.

CDR3 coding DNA: TGTGCCATCAGTCGAGGGGGTGGCGGGCAGCCCCAGCATTTT. Amino acids: CAISRGGGGQPQHF. The chain combines TRBV10-3 with TRBJ1-5; tentatively, D is TRBD1 (6 bases). Trimming cost V 5 bases and J 7 bases, with 15 bases left between them. The CDR3 runs 14 residues. From germline, CDR1 is ENHRY and CDR2 SYGVKD.

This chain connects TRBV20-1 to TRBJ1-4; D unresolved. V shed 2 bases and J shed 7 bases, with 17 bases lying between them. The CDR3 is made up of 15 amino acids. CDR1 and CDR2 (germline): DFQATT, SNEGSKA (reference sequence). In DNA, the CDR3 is TGCAGTGCTAGAAGAGAACAGAGGATGGGTGAAAAACTGTTTTTT. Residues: CSARREQRMGEKLFF.

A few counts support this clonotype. CDR3 nucleotides: TGTGCCAGCCCAGACACGAACACCGGGGAGCTGTTTTTT. Amino acids: CASPDTNTGELFF. This chain uses TRBV28 with TRBJ2-2; D not certain. The CDR3 is 13 amino acids. Germline CDR1 reads MDHEN; CDR2 reads SYDVKM. V lost 8 bases to trimming and J lost 0 bases, with 7 bases between them.

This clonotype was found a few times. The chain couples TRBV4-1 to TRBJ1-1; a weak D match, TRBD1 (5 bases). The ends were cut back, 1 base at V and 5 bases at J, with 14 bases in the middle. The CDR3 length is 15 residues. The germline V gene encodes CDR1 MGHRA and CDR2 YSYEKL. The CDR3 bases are TGCGCCAGCAGCCAAGCGGGGGTGCGAGGGACTGAAGCTTTCTTT. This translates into CASSQAGVRGTEAFF.

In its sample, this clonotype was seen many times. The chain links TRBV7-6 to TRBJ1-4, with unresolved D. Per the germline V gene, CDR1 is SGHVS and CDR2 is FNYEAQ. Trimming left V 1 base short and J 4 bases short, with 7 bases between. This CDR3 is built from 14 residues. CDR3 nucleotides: TGTGCCAGCAGCTTAGGGCGGTATAATGAAAAACTGTTTTTT. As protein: CASSLGRYNEKLFF.

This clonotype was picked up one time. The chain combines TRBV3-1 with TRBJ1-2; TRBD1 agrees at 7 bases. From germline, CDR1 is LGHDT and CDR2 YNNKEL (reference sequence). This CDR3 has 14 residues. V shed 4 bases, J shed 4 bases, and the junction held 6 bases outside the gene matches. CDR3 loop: CASSRGQSGYGYTF. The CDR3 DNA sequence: TGTGCCAGCAGCCGGGGACAGTCGGGCTATGGCTACACCTTC.

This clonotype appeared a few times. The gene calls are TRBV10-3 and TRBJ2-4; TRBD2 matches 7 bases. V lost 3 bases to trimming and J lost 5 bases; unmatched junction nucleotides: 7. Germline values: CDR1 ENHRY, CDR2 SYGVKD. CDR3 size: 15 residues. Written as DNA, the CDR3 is TGTGCCATCAGTGAAGGGAGGGCTAGGGAAAACATTCAGTACTTC. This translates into CAISEGRARENIQYF.

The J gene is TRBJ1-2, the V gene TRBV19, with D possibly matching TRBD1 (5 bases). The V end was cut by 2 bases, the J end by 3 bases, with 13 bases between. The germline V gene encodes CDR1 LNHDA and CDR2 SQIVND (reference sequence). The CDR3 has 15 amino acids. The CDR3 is CASSIPQVGDYGYTF. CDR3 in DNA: TGTGCCAGTAGTATACCACAGGTTGGGGACTATGGCTACACCTTC.

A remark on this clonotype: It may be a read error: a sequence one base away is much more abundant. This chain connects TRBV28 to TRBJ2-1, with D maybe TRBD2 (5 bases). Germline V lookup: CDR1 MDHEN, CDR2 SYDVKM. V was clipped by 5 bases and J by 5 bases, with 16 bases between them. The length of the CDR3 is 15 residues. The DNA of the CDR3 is TGTGCCAGCAGTATATACGGGGTTAAGGACAATGAGCAGTTCTTC. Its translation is CASSIYGVKDNEQFF.